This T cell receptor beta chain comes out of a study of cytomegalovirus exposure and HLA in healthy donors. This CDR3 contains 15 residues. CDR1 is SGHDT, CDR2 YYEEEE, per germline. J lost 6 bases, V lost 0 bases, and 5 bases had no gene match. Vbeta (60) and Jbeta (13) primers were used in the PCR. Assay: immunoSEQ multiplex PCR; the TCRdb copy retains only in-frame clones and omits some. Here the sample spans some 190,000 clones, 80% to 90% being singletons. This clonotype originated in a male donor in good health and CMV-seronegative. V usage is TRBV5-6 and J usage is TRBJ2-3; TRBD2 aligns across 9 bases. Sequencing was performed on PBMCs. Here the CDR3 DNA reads TGTGCCAGCAGCTTGGGGTCTAGCGGGACGGATACGCAGTATTTT. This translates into CASSLGSSGTDTQYF.